The source of this TCR beta chain is a study of blood T cell repertoires in COVID-19 (TCRdb year 2020). Notes on the research overall: Samples covering the acute and convalescent phases of COVID-19 were provided by collaborators in the United States, Italy and Spain. The prospective study material was composed of cDNA or gDNA derived from T cells, B-cell-depleted T cells, or PBMCs. The dataset comprised deeply sampled blood TCRbeta repertoires from subjects exposed to, actively infected with, or recovered from COVID-19. The repertoires were released in a freely available public database intended as a resource for research on the immune response to SARS-CoV-2. Samples were obtained from the ongoing ImmuneRACE study (first 160 participants) and from about 1,300 subjects provided by 6 global collaborators. The sample metadata nearly always contained a de-identified subject ID, COVID-19 status, age in years and sex. HLA class I and class II types, where available, came from metadata supplied by the sample provider rather than from assay-based typing. Findings and caveats that apply to the study as a whole: The amount of clinical and demographic metadata varied by source and participant and was provided uncurated.

Inclusive of the bounding cysteine and phenylalanine, the CDR3 is 14 residues long. Only the CDR3 DNA stays, 42 bases, in frame from base 1. Trimming costs V 3 bases and J 0 bases, and their ends lie 7 bases apart. CDR1 is given as KGHSH and CDR2 as LQKENI, both from the germline V gene. Collaborating institutions collected whole blood in K2EDTA tubes following their own protocols. For TCRbeta analysis, collaborator samples were shipped as frozen whole blood, as isolated PBMCs, or as DNA extracted from either sample type. TCRbeta CDR3 regions were amplified from genomic DNA by means of the immunoSEQ Assay, a bias-controlled multiplex PCR. The paper's processing steps were these. Nucleated cell counts per sample were estimated from amplification of reference gene primers within the assay. To quantify the absolute abundance of each unique TCRbeta CDR3 rearrangement, sequence reads were collapsed and filtered. For each sample, productive Simpson clonality was calculated as the square root of Simpson's diversity index over productive rearrangements. TCRdb retrieved this table from immuneACCESS and kept in-frame rearrangements only. Not all clones are present; in checked studies, unresolved V genes account for under half, and no reason is known for the remainder. That table gives V, J and clone size, and the DNA gave D and trimming. The sample includes around 150,000 clones, with around four fifths observed a single time. The ten most abundant clones make up about 20% of the sample.

As to this clone: No cognate antigen has been identified for it. No base-level quality is on record; no much larger clone is a single base apart.

The receptor was derived from a woman older than 75 with acute or convalescent COVID-19. Sequencing used peripheral blood. The sequence is built from TRBV18 and TRBJ2-3, with the D gene not clear enough to name. DNA sequence: TGTGCCAGCTCACCGGGCCCTAGCACAGATACGCAGTATTTT. It translates to CASSPGPSTDTQYF.